This T cell receptor beta chain stems from a study of shared clonotypes between healthy human individuals. The donors were adults (healthy and HIV-negative) with no recent acute infections or vaccinations. There were only Caucasian adults among the donors, and all lived in Nashville, Tennessee. Around 90 million PBMCs supplied genomic DNA for unsorted samples. Among the unsorted PBMC samples, replicate PCRs used roughly 300 ng DNA, about 30,000 T cell genomes. Libraries were prepared by immunoSEQ multiplex PCR; TCRdb keeps only in-frame clonotypes and omits some of them. The table includes fewer than 550,000 clones, about 79% detected once. Per the germline V gene, CDR1 is MNHEY and CDR2 is SMNVEV (reference sequence). The CDR3 has 15 amino acids.

V gene TRBV27 combines with J gene TRBJ2-5, with 10 bases matching TRBD1. The end of the DNA fits TRBJ2-7 better, so the J call may be wrong. The source is a woman in her forties in good health. Some clones in this sample may be carry-over from other donors' samples. Material: PBMCs. CDR3 DNA sequence: TGTGCCAGCAGTACTAGGGACAGGGGTGCCTACGAGCAGTACTTC. Its protein is CASSTRDRGAYEQYF.